This T cell receptor (beta chain) appears in the sequencing data of a study of a mutant IDH1 vaccine in newly diagnosed glioma. Study-level results: Pseudoprogression appeared unlinked to shifts in leading peripheral T cell clonotypes.

The ends lost 4 bases at V and 4 bases at J; junction bases unmatched: 8. The germline CDR1 and CDR2 sequences are LNHDA and SQIVND (reference sequence). The CDR3 length is 15 residues. Note on this clone: Its cognate antigen is unknown.

TCRdb's table, derived via immunoSEQ multiplex PCR, lists solely in-frame clones and lacks some. The data contain just under 95,000 clones, about four fifths of them seen just once; the ten biggest clones take up around 7.5%. Stated time point: baseline, week 1 (first vaccination visit). Described treatment: pre-vaccination baseline after standard-of-care therapy. The receptor's source is a man aged 35 to 55 with glioma. Sequencing used PBMCs, obtained from a glioma patient treated with radiotherapy, temozolomide or both. The chain joins TRBV19 to TRBJ2-7, with TRBD1 matching over 9 bases. This chain's CDR3 is CASSTGRDRVYEQYF. The CDR3 DNA follows: TGTGCCAGTAGTACCGGACGGGACAGGGTGTACGAGCAGTACTTC. The entire variable domain, with the rest obtained from reference TRBV19 and TRBJ2-7, is as follows: DGGITQSPKYLFRKEGQNVTLSCEQNLNHDAMYWYRQDPGQGLRLIYYSQIVNDFQKGDIAEGYSVSREKKESFPLTVTSAQKNPTAFYLCASSTGRDRVYEQYFGPGTRLTVT.